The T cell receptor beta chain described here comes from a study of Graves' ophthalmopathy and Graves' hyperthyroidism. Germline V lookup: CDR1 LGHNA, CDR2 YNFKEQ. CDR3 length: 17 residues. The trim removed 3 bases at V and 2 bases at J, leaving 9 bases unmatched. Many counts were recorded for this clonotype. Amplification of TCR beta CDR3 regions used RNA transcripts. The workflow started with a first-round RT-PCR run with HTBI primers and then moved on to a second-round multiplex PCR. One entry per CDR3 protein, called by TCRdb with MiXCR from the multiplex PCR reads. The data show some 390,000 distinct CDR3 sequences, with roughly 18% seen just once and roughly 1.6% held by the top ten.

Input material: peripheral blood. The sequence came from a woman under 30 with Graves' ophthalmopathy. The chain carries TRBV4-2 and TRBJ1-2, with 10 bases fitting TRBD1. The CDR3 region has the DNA TGTGCCAGCAGCCATAAAATCACGGGACAGGGGAACTATGGCTACACCTTC. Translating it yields CASSHKITGQGNYGYTF.